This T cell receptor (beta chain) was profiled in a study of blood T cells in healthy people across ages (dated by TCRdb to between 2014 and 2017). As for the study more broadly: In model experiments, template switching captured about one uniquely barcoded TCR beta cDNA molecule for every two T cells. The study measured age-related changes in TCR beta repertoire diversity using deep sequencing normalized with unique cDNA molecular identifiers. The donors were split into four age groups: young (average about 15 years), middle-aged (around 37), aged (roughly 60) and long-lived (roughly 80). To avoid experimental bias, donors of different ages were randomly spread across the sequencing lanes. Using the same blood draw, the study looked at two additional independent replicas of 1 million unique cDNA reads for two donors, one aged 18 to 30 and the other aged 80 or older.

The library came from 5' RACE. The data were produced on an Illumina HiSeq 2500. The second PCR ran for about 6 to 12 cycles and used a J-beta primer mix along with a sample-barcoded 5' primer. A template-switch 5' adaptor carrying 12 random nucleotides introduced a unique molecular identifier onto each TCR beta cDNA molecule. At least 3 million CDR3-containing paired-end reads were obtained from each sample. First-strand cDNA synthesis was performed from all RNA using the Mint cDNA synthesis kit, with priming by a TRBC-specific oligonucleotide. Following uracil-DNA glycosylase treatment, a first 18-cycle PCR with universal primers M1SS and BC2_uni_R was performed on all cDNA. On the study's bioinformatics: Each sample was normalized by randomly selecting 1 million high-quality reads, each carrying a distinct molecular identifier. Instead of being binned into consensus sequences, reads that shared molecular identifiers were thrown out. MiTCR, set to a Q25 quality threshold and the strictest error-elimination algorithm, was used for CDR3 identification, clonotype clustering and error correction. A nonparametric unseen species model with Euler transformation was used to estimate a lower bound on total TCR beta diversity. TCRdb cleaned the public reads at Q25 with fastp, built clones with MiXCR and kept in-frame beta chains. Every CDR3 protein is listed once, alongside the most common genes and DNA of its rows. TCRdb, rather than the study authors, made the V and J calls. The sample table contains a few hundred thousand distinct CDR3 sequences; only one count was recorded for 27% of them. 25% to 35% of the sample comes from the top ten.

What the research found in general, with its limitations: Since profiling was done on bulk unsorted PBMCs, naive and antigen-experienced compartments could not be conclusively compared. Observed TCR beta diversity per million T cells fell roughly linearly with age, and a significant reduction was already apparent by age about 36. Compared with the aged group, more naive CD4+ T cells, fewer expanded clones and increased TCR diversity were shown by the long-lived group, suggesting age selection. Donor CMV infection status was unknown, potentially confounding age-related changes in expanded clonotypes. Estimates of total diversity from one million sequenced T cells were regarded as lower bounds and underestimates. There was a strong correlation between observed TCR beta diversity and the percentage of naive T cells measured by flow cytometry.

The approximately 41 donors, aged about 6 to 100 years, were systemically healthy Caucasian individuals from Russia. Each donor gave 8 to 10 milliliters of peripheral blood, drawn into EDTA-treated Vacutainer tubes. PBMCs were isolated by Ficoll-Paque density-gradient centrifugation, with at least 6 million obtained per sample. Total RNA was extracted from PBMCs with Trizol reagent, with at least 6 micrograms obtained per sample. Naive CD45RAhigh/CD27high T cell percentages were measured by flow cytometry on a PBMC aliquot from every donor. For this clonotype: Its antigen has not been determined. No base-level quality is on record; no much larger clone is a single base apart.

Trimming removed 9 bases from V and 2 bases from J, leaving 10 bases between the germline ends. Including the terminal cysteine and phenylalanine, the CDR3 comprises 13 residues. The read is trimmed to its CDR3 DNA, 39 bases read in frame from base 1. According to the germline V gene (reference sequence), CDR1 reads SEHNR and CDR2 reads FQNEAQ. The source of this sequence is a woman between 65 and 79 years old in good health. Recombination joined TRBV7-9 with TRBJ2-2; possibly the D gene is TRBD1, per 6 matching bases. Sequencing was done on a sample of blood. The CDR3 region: CARQGTNTGELFF. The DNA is TGTGCCAGACAGGGAACCAACACCGGGGAGCTGTTTTTT.